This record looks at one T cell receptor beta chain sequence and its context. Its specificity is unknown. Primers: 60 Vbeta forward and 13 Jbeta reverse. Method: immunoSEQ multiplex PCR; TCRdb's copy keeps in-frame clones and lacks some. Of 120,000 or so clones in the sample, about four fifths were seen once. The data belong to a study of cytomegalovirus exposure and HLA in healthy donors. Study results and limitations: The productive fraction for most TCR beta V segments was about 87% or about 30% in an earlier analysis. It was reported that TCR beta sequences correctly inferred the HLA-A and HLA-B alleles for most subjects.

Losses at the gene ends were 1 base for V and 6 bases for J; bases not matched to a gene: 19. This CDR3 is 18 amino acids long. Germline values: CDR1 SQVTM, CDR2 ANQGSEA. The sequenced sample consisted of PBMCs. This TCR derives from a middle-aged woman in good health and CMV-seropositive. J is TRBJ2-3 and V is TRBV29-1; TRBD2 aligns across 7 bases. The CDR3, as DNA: TGCAGCGTTGAAGGGCTAGCGGACCGAGGAACCCCTGGGGATACGCAGTATTTT. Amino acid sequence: CSVEGLADRGTPGDTQYF.